These 23 T cell receptor beta chains were all obtained from the same sample, sequenced in a study of T cells of healthy individuals. Each CDR3 protein gets one entry after TCRdb re-called the 5' RACE reads with MiXCR. The sample contains about 96,000 distinct CDR3 sequences, roughly 15% of which appear only once. These receptors originate from a human donor in good health.

This clonotype has at least ten counts. The chain couples TRBV4-2 to TRBJ1-1, with TRBD1 matching 10 bases. Germline trimming cut 6 bases from V and 3 bases from J; bases unmatched to any gene: 7. The length of the CDR3 is 15 residues. Germline CDR1 is LGHNA and CDR2 is YNFKEQ. The CDR3 sequence: CASSHGTGDDTEAFF. As DNA, the CDR3 is TGTGCCAGCAGTCATGGGACAGGGGATGACACTGAAGCTTTCTTT.

This clonotype was seen a few times. The chain joins TRBV20-1 to TRBJ1-2; D uncertain. CDR3 length: 12 amino acids. Trimming removed 0 bases from V and 12 bases from J, with 14 bases in between. The germline V gene encodes CDR1 DFQATT and CDR2 SNEGSKA (reference sequence). The CDR3 loop is CSARDGAVKDTF. In nucleotides, the CDR3 is TGCAGTGCTAGAGACGGTGCAGTTAAGGACACCTTC.

The chain uses TRBV7-7 and TRBJ2-7, with TRBD1 identical over 7 bases. The CDR3 has 13 residues. V lost 5 bases and J lost 7; bases outside the gene matches: 8. In germline, CDR1 is SSHAT, CDR2 FNYEAQ (reference sequence). The CDR3 DNA sequence: TGTGCCAGCAGCGAAAATCCAGGGGGAGAGCAGTACTTC. Protein sequence: CASSENPGGEQYF.

With respect to this clonotype: Being one base from a much bigger clone, this may be a read error. The chain uses TRBV18 and TRBJ2-5; D is perhaps TRBD1 (6 bases). This CDR3 has 15 amino acids. V lost 0 bases, J lost 3 bases, and 11 bases lay in between. Per germline, CDR1 KGHSH and CDR2 LQKENI. The CDR3 spells CASSPPRGPKETQYF. Written as DNA, the CDR3 is TGTGCCAGCTCACCACCCAGGGGACCAAAAGAGACCCAGTACTTC.

The table lists this clonotype with many counts. This chain joins TRBV27 and TRBJ2-7; tentatively, D is TRBD1 (5 bases). V was trimmed by 8 bases and J by 2 bases, leaving 10 bases between them. Germline V CDR1 and CDR2: MNHEY, SMNVEV (reference sequence). The length of the CDR3 is 12 residues. CDR3 nucleotide sequence: TGTGCCAGCCAAGACAGCCCCTACGAGCAGTACTTC. The encoded protein is CASQDSPYEQYF.

The chain recombines TRBV7-8 with TRBJ2-3; TRBD2 agrees at 7 bases. This CDR3 contains 17 residues. Germline V lookup: CDR1 SGHVS, CDR2 FQNEAQ. The V and J ends lost 4 bases and 8 bases, in that order; junction bases with no gene match: 18. The CDR3 loop reads CASSWAVAGARRGTQYF. The CDR3 nucleotides are TGTGCCAGCAGCTGGGCGGTTGCGGGAGCCCGCCGGGGTACGCAGTATTTT.

In this sample, this clonotype turned up many times. The chain carries TRBV19 and TRBJ2-1; 7 bases fit TRBD2. CDR1 LNHDA and CDR2 SQIVND come from the germline V gene (reference sequence). V dropped 5 bases and J dropped 10; count of bases not matched to a gene: 8. This CDR3 region has 13 residues. The CDR3 spells CASSPVLAREQFF. CDR3 bases: TGTGCCAGTAGTCCAGTACTAGCGAGGGAGCAGTTCTTC.

The chain uses TRBV6-5 and TRBJ1-2, with D unclear. CDR3 length equals 15 residues. The germline CDR1 and CDR2 sequences are MNHEY and SVGAGI. V was cut by 10 bases and J by 2 bases, with 20 bases left in between. CDR3 region: CATIREGLSNYGYTF. The CDR3, as DNA: TGTGCCACCATTCGGGAGGGCCTTTCAAACTATGGCTACACCTTC.

This clonotype was recorded a few times. The V gene is TRBV20-1, the J gene TRBJ1-2; tentatively, D is TRBD1 (5 bases). V dropped 0 bases and J dropped 4 bases, with 18 bases sitting between them. The CDR3 runs 16 residues. Germline-derived CDR1 and CDR2 are DFQATT and SNEGSKA (reference sequence). CDR3: CSAREQVWGRAYGYTF. CDR3 bases: TGCAGTGCTAGAGAGCAAGTGTGGGGCAGGGCCTATGGCTACACCTTC.

In its sample, this clonotype was seen many times. The J gene is TRBJ1-6, the V gene TRBV7-2; D remains ambiguous. Germline V gene lookup returns CDR1 SGHTA and CDR2 FQGNSA. There are 14 residues in the CDR3. V gave up 1 base and J gave up 6 bases, with 7 bases separating them. Here the CDR3 reads CASSLVAANSPLHF. The CDR3 DNA sequence: TGTGCCAGCAGCTTAGTAGCCGCTAATTCACCCCTCCACTTT.

This chain connects TRBV18 to TRBJ1-5; 11 bases map to TRBD1. The V segment lost 2 bases and the J segment 3 bases; nucleotides outside the gene matches: 6. This CDR3 region has 17 residues. Germline-derived CDR1 and CDR2 are KGHSH and LQKENI. The CDR3 region is CASSPIPGQGVNQPQHF. CDR3 in DNA: TGTGCCAGCTCACCAATACCGGGACAGGGGGTCAATCAGCCCCAGCATTTT.

This clonotype was observed many times. CDR3 sequence reads: CASSFTGTSNNEQFF. The CDR3, as DNA: TGTGCCAGCAGTTTTACCGGGACAAGCAACAATGAGCAGTTCTTC. This chain joins TRBV28 and TRBJ2-1, with TRBD1 as a possible D gene (6 bases). Trimming stripped 3 bases from V and 5 bases from J, with 14 bases between. CDR3 length: 15 residues. The germline V gene has CDR1 MDHEN and CDR2 SYDVKM.

J is TRBJ2-5 and V is TRBV6-5; TRBD2 is a possible D gene (6 bases). The germline V and J ends were trimmed by 0 bases and 6 bases, with 11 bases remaining between them. The CDR3 is 14 amino acids. CDR1 and CDR2 (germline): MNHEY, SVGAGI. The DNA for the CDR3 is TGTGCCAGCAGTTACTCGGGGGGAAGGAAGACCCAGTACTTC. Its translation: CASSYSGGRKTQYF.

Ten or more counts support this clonotype. This chain uses TRBV18 with TRBJ2-1, with 10 bases that match TRBD2. This CDR3 comprises 15 residues. The J segment lost 7 bases and the V segment lost 1 base, leaving 4 bases of the junction unmatched. CDR1 is KGHSH, CDR2 LQKENI, per germline. The CDR3 region is CASSPRSGGANEQFF. DNA for the CDR3: TGTGCCAGCTCACCACGAAGCGGGGGGGCGAATGAGCAGTTCTTC.

This clonotype was seen a handful of times. V and J are TRBV9 and TRBJ2-7, with D maybe TRBD1 (6 bases). The V and J ends lost 3 bases and 7 bases respectively, with 17 bases between them. Germline values: CDR1 SGDLS, CDR2 YYNGEE. The CDR3 is 14 residues long. CDR3 protein: CASSAGTLSGEQYF. DNA for the CDR3: TGTGCCAGCAGCGCCGGGACACTGTCCGGGGAGCAGTACTTC. The entire variable domain, with the rest obtained from reference TRBV9 and TRBJ2-7, is as follows: DSGVTQTPKHLITATGQRVTLRCSPRSGDLSVYWYQQSLDQGLQFLIQYYNGEERAKGNILERFSAQQFPDLHSELNLSSLELGDSALYFCASSAGTLSGEQYFGPGTRLTVT.

The genes are TRBV5-1 and TRBJ2-7; no firm D call. The germline CDR1 and CDR2 sequences are SGHRS and YFSETQ. This CDR3 has 13 amino acids. V gave up 1 base and J gave up 1 base, with 6 bases separating them. CDR3 loop: CASSLSNSYEQYF. In nucleotides, the CDR3 is TGCGCCAGCAGCTTGTCGAATTCCTACGAGCAGTACTTC.

This clonotype showed up just a few times. The chain carries TRBV5-5 and TRBJ2-5; D gene unclear. Germline values: CDR1 SGHKS, CDR2 YYEKEE (reference sequence). Trimming pared 2 bases from V and 5 bases from J, leaving 13 bases between. The CDR3 sequence is 14 residues long. The CDR3 loop is CASSFSKAFETQYF. The CDR3 DNA reads as TGTGCCAGCAGCTTTTCCAAGGCCTTCGAGACCCAGTACTTC.

V and J are TRBV7-9 and TRBJ2-4; D is ambiguous. Germline CDR1 reads SEHNR; CDR2 reads FQNEAQ (reference sequence). The CDR3 length is 15 residues. Trimming left V 1 base short and J 0 bases short, with 7 bases between. CDR3 DNA: TGTGCCAGCAGCTTAGGTACCCTAGCCAAAAACATTCAGTACTTC. Amino acids: CASSLGTLAKNIQYF.

This clonotype was seen ten or more times. In DNA, the CDR3 is TGCAGTGCTAGAGATCTGGCTAGCGAAAGGAATACGCAGTATTTT. Translating it yields CSARDLASERNTQYF. The rearrangement joins TRBV20-1 to TRBJ2-3; perhaps TRBD2 as D (6 bases). V lost 0 bases, J lost 7 bases, and 17 bases lay in between. This CDR3 has 15 amino acids. Per germline, CDR1 DFQATT and CDR2 SNEGSKA (reference sequence).

V usage is TRBV28 and J usage is TRBJ2-7, with D possibly matching TRBD2 (5 bases). The CDR3 totals 14 residues. The germline gives CDR1 MDHEN, CDR2 SYDVKM. V gave up 2 bases and J gave up 9 bases, with 17 bases separating them. The CDR3 DNA is TGTGCCAGCAGTTTACGGGCCCGGGAACGGAGGCAGTACTTC. Its translation is CASSLRARERRQYF.

This clonotype was detected ten times or more. V gene TRBV29-1 combines with J gene TRBJ1-2, with D unclear. Germline assignment: CDR1 SQVTM and CDR2 ANQGSEA. Trimming stripped 0 bases from V and 5 bases from J, with 7 bases between. The CDR3 runs to 12 residues. This chain's CDR3 is CSVEEGSYGYTF. Here the CDR3 DNA reads TGCAGCGTTGAAGAGGGATCTTATGGCTACACCTTC.

Comment on this clonotype: This may be a read error, as it is one base from a much larger clone. The gene calls are TRBV20-1 and TRBJ2-4; tentative D call: TRBD1 (5 bases). Germline CDR1 reads DFQATT; CDR2 reads SNEGSKA (reference sequence). The CDR3 sequence is 15 residues long. The V and J ends lost 6 bases and 2 bases respectively, with 17 bases between them. The CDR3 spells CSAVRVELTKNIQYF. The DNA of the CDR3 is TGCAGTGCCGTCAGGGTGGAGCTGACCAAAAACATTCAGTACTTC.

There are a few counts of this clonotype. CDR3 DNA: TGCAGTGCTAGAGATCCCAGCGGTCGCACAGATACGCAGTATTTT. The encoded protein is CSARDPSGRTDTQYF. This chain links TRBV20-1 with TRBJ2-3; TRBD2 might be the D (5 bases). Trimming removed 0 bases from V and 1 base from J, with 11 bases in between. Per germline, CDR1 DFQATT and CDR2 SNEGSKA (reference sequence). The CDR3 is 15 residues long.